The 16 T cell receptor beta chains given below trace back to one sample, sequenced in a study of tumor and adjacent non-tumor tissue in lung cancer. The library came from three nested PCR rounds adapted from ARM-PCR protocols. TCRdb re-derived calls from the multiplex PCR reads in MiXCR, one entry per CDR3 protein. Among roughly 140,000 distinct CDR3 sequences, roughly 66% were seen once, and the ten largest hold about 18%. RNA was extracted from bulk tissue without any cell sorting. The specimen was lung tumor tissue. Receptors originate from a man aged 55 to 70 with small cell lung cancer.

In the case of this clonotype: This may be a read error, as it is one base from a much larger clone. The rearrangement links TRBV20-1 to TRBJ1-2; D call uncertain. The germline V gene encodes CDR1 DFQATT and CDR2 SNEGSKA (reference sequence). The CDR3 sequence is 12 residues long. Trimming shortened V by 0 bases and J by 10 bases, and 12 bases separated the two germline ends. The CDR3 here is CSARDPSHDYTF. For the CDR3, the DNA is TGCAGTGCTAGAGATCCCAGCCATGACTACACCTTC.

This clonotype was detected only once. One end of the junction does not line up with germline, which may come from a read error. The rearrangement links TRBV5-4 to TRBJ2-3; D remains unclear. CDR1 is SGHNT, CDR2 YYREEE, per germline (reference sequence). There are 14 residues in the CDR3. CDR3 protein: CTSILSRQPDTQYF. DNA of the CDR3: TGTACCAGTATCTTGTCCCGCCAACCGGATACGCAGTATTTT.

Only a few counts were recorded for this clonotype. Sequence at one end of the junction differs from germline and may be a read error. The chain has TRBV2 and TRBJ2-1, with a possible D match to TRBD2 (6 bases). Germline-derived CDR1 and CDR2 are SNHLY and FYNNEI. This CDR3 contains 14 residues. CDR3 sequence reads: CASSPRDFTSEQFF. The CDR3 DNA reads TGTGCTAGCAGTCCCCGGGACTTTACGTCTGAGCAGTTTTTC.

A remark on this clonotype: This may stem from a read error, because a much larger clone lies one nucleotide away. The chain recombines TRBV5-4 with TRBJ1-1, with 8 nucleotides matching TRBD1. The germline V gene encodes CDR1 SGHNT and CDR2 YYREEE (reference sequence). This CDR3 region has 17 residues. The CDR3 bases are TGTACCAGCAGCCTGGACAGGGTAGGGGTAATGAACACTGAAGCTTTCTTT. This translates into CTSSLDRVGVMNTEAFF. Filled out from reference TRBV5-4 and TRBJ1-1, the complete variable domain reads ETGVTQSPTHLIKTRGQQVTLRCSSQSGHNTVSWYQQALGQGPQFIFQYYREEENGRGNFPPRFSGLQFPNYSSELNVNALELDDSALYLCTSSLDRVGVMNTEAFFGQGTRLTVV.

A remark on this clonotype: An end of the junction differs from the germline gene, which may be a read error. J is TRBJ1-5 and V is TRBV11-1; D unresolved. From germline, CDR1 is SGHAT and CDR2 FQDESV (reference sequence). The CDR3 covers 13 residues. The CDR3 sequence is CASGLALDQPQHF. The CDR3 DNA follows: TGTGCCAGCGGCTTGGCCCTCGATCAGCCCCAGCATTTT.

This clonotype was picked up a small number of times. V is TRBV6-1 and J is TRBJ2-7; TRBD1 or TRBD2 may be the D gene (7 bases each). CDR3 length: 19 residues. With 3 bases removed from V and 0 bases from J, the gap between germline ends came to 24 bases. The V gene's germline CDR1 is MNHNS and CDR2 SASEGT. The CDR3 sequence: CASSDPGQSSGQSSYEQYV. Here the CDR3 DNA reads TGTGCCAGCAGTGACCCGGGACAGTCTAGCGGACAGAGCTCCTACGAGCAGTACGTC.

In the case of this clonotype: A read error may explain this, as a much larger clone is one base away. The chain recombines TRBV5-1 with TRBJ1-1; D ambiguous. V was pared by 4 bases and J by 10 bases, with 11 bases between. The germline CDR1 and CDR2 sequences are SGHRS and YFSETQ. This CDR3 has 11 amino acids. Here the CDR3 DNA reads TGCGCCAGCAGCCTTCGAAGCGTAGCTTTCTTT. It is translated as CASSLRSVAFF.

The CDR3 spells CASSRGTSGRQYEQFF. DNA of the CDR3: TGTGCCAGCAGCCGGGGGACTAGCGGGAGGCAGTATGAGCAGTTCTTC. J is TRBJ2-1 and V is TRBV6-6; TRBD2 matches at 15 bases. The trim removed 6 bases at V and 8 bases at J, leaving 8 bases unmatched. Germline values: CDR1 MNHNY, CDR2 SVGAGI (reference sequence). The CDR3 extends over 16 amino acids.

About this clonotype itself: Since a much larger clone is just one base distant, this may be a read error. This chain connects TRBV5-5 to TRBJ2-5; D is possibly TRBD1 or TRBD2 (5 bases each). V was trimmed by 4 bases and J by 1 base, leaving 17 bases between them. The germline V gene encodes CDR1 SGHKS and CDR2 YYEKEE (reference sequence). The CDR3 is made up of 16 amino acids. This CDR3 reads CASSLGEGPSQETQYF. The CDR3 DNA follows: TGTGCCAGCAGCCTCGGAGAGGGACCTTCCCAAGAGACCCAGTACTTC.

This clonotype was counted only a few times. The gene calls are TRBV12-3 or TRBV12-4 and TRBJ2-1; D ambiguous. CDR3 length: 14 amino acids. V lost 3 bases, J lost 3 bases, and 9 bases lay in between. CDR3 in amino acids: CASSFPGNYNEQFF. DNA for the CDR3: TGTGCCAGCAGTTTCCCTGGGAACTACAATGAGCAGTTCTTC.

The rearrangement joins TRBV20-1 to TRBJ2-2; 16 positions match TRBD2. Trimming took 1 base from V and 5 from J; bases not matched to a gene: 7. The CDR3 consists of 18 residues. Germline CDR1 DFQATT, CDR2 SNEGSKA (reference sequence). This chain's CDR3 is CSARVGTSGRALTGELFF. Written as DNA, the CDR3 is TGCAGTGCTAGAGTTGGGACTAGCGGGAGGGCCCTAACCGGGGAGCTGTTTTTT.

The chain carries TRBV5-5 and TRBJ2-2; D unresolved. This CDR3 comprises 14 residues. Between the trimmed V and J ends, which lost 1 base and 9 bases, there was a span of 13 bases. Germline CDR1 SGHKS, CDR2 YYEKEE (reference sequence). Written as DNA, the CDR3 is TGTGCCAGCAGCTTGCTTCCACAGACCAGGGAGCTGTTTTTT. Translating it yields CASSLLPQTRELFF.

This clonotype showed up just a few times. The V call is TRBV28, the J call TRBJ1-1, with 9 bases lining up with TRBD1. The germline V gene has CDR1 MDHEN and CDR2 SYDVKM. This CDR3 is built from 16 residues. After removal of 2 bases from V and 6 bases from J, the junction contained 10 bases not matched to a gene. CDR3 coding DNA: TGTGCCAGCAGTTTAGGCCCCGGGACAGGGAGGGCTGAAGCTTTCTTT. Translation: CASSLGPGTGRAEAFF. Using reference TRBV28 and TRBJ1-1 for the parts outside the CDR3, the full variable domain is DVKVTQSSRYLVKRTGEKVFLECVQDMDHENMFWYRQDPGLGLRLIYFSYDVKMKEKGDIPEGYSVSREKKERFSLILESASTNQTSMYLCASSLGPGTGRAEAFFGQGTRLTVV.

CDR3 residues: CASRTTRVLVIHF. The CDR3 nucleotides read TGCGCCAGCAGGACCACCAGGGTTTTGGTCATCCACTTT. The chain joins TRBV10-1 to TRBJ1-6; tentative D call: TRBD1 (5 bases). Germline lookup yields CDR1 WNHNN and CDR2 SYGVQD (reference sequence). The CDR3 sequence is 13 residues long. The V gene lost 6 bases and the J gene lost 17 bases, with 20 bases spanning the gap.

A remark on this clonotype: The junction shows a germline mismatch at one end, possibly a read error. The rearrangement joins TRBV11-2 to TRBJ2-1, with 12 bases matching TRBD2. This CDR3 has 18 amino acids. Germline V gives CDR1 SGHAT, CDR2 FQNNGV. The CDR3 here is CASSYYTRGLAGINEQIF. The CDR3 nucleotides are TGTGCCAGCAGCTACTACACCCGAGGACTAGCGGGAATCAATGAGCAGATCTTC. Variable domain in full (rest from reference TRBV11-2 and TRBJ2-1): EAGVAQSPRYKIIEKRQSVAFWCNPISGHATLYWYQQILGQGPKLLIQFQNNGVVDDSQLPKDRFSAERLKGVDSTLKIQPAKLEDSAVYLCASSYYTRGLAGINEQIFGPGTRLTVL.

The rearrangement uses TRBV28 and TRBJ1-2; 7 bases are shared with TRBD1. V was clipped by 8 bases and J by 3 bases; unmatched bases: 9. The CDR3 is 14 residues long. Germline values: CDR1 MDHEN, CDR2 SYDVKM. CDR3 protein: CASLFQGGHYGYTF. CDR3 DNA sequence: TGTGCCAGCCTCTTTCAAGGGGGCCACTATGGCTACACCTTC.